A selection of T cell receptor beta chains follows, all from one sample in a study of OX40 agonist ivuxolimab in advanced cancers. Produced via immunoSEQ multiplex PCR; TCRdb's table is partial and in-frame only. Seen here are 55,000 to 75,000 clones, about nine tenths observed once, and the top ten hold about 25%. This specimen was CD4+ or CD8+ T cells sorted from blood, taken in a trial of the OX40 agonist ivuxolimab. The receptor source for this set is an adult with an advanced solid tumor such as melanoma, head and neck, liver or kidney cancer. CDR3s include the opening cysteine and the closing phenylalanine or tryptophan. Each record gives: CDR3 DNA, CDR3 protein, V gene, clone size, D gene, J gene. The D gene is left open where the match is weak. Some rows have no size entry. The others give once, few or many, or a class for an expanded clone.

CDR3nt: TGTGCCAGCAGTTATGGGGTTGACTATGGCTACACCTTC; CDR3aa: CASSYGVDYGYTF; v_gene: TRBV6-6; abundance: few; d_gene: -; j_gene: TRBJ1-2
CDR3nt: TGTGCCTGGAGTGTGATTTGGGAATCGGGAGAGACCCAGTACTTC; CDR3aa: CAWSVIWESGETQYF; v_gene: TRBV30; abundance: -; d_gene: -; j_gene: TRBJ2-5
CDR3nt: TGCGCCAGCAGCTCATATCAGGGACCTGAAGCTTTCTTT; CDR3aa: CASSSYQGPEAFF; v_gene: TRBV5-1; abundance: -; d_gene: -; j_gene: TRBJ1-1
CDR3nt: TGTGCCAGCAGTTCTGACAGGGCCGAGCAGTACTTC; CDR3aa: CASSSDRAEQYF; v_gene: TRBV27; abundance: -; d_gene: TRBD1; j_gene: TRBJ2-7
CDR3nt: TGCGCCAGCAGCCAAGAGATCGGACGCTTGAACACTGAAGCTTTCTTT; CDR3aa: CASSQEIGRLNTEAFF; v_gene: TRBV4-3; abundance: -; d_gene: -; j_gene: TRBJ1-1
CDR3nt: TGTGCCAGCAGTCCAATTTTTACCGGGCAGGAACACCGGGGAGCTGTTTTT; CDR3aa: CASSPIFTGQEHRGAVF; v_gene: TRBV27; abundance: -; d_gene: -; j_gene: TRBJ2-2
CDR3nt: TGTGCCAGCAGCGTCTTAGCGTTGAGCTCCTACGAGCAGTACTTC; CDR3aa: CASSVLALSSYEQYF; v_gene: TRBV7-2; abundance: -; d_gene: -; j_gene: TRBJ2-7
CDR3nt: TGTGCCAGCAGTTTACAGGGGAACACTGAAGCTTTCTTT; CDR3aa: CASSLQGNTEAFF; v_gene: TRBV28; abundance: -; d_gene: -; j_gene: TRBJ1-1
CDR3nt: TGTGCCAGCAGCGTAGCAGTGGACAGGGGCCCATCTAACGCTGAAGCTTTCTTT; CDR3aa: CASSVAVDRGPSNAEAFF; v_gene: TRBV9; abundance: -; d_gene: TRBD1; j_gene: TRBJ1-1
CDR3nt: TGTGCCAGCAGCCCCGACTGGGAGACCCAGTACTTC; CDR3aa: CASSPDWETQYF; v_gene: TRBV7-2; abundance: -; d_gene: -; j_gene: TRBJ2-5
CDR3nt: TGCGCCAGCAAGTCTAGCGGGGTGGGCGGGGAGCTGTTTTTT; CDR3aa: CASKSSGVGGELFF; v_gene: TRBV10-2; abundance: -; d_gene: TRBD2; j_gene: TRBJ2-2
CDR3nt: TGTGCCAGCAGTGCCGGGACTTACGATCAGCCCCAGCATTTT; CDR3aa: CASSAGTYDQPQHF; v_gene: TRBV27; abundance: -; d_gene: -; j_gene: TRBJ1-5
CDR3nt: TGTGCCAGTAGTTCCGGGACAGGGTACGAGCAGTACTTC; CDR3aa: CASSSGTGYEQYF; v_gene: TRBV19; abundance: -; d_gene: TRBD1; j_gene: TRBJ2-7
CDR3nt: TGTGCCAGCAGTCCCCTGGGGTCGGGCGAGCGAGAGACCCAGTACTTC; CDR3aa: CASSPLGSGERETQYF; v_gene: TRBV28; abundance: -; d_gene: -; j_gene: TRBJ2-5